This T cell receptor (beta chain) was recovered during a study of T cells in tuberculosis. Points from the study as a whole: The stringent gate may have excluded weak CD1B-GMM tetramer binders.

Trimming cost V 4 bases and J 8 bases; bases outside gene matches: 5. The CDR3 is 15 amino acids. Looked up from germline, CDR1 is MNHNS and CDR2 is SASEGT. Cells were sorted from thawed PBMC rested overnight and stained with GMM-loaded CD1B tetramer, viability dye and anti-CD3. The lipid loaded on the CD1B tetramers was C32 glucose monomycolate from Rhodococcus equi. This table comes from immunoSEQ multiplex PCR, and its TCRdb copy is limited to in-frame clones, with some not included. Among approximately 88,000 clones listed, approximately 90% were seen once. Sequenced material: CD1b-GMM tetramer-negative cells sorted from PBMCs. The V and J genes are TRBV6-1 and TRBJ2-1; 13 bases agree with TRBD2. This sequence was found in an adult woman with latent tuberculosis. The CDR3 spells CASSAGLAGVYEQFF. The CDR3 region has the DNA TGTGCCAGCAGTGCCGGACTAGCGGGAGTCTATGAGCAGTTCTTC.